A single sample is the source of the 16 T cell receptor beta chains below, sequenced in a study of shared clonotypes between healthy human individuals. Profiling relied on immunoSEQ multiplex PCR, and the TCRdb table lists in-frame clones only, not all of them. The top ten hold roughly 0.62% of the sample, which has around 1.1 million clones, about four fifths seen once. The sequenced sample was memory CD4+ T cells from PBMCs. Subset given: CD45RA-negative fraction. These receptors originate from a man aged 18 to 30 in good health. Some clones in this sample may be carry-over from other donors' samples.

The chain recombines TRBV25-1 with TRBJ2-5; no firm D call. CDR3 length: 15 residues. Between the trimmed V and J ends, which lost 1 base and 2 bases, there was a span of 11 bases. The germline CDR1 and CDR2 sequences are MGHDK and SYGVNS. The CDR3 sequence: CASSEFGKSQETQYF. In DNA form, the CDR3 reads TGTGCCAGCAGTGAATTTGGCAAGTCACAAGAGACCCAGTACTTC.

The chain carries TRBV7-2 and TRBJ2-7; 9 positions agree with TRBD1. The germline V gene has CDR1 SGHTA and CDR2 FQGNSA. Trimming at V came to 5 bases and at J to 3 bases, leaving 5 bases not matched to a gene. The CDR3 contains 14 residues. The DNA of the CDR3 is TGTGCCAGCAGCCCAAGACAGGGGGGCTACGAGCAGTACTTC. It is translated as CASSPRQGGYEQYF.

V is TRBV19 and J is TRBJ1-4; D is unresolved. The V end was cut by 5 bases, the J end by 6 bases, with 7 bases between. This CDR3 is built from 12 residues. The germline gives CDR1 LNHDA, CDR2 SQIVND (reference sequence). The chain's CDR3 is CASSARHEKLFF. CDR3 coding DNA: TGTGCCAGTAGTGCCCGCCATGAAAAACTGTTTTTT.

CDR3 protein: CASSNPGQGYTGELFF. For the CDR3, the DNA is TGTGCCAGTAGTAACCCGGGACAGGGGTACACCGGGGAGCTGTTTTTT. V usage is TRBV19 and J usage is TRBJ2-2; TRBD1 matches at 10 bases. This CDR3 spans 16 amino acids. CDR1 and CDR2 from the germline V gene are LNHDA and SQIVND (reference sequence). V lost 4 bases and J lost 3; bases outside the gene matches: 5.

This clone was recorded many times. The V call is TRBV2, the J call TRBJ1-1; D gene uncertain. The length of the CDR3 is 16 residues. Trimming stripped 4 bases from V and 2 bases from J, with 17 bases between. Germline V CDR1 and CDR2: SNHLY, FYNNEI. The CDR3: CASSVSSGSYNTEAFF. CDR3 nucleotides: TGTGCCAGCAGTGTTAGTTCAGGAAGTTATAACACTGAAGCTTTCTTT.

This rearrangement joins TRBV7-2 to TRBJ1-3; perhaps TRBD1 as D (6 bases). Germline V CDR1 and CDR2: SGHTA, FQGNSA. V lost 3 bases and J 1 base, leaving 16 bases between the germline ends. This CDR3 contains 17 residues. The CDR3 loop reads CASSFTSRGTSGNTIYF. The CDR3 bases are TGTGCCAGCAGCTTCACCTCGCGAGGGACATCTGGAAACACCATATATTTT. Drawing the rest from reference TRBV7-2 and TRBJ1-3, the complete variable domain is GAGVSQSPSNKVTEKGKDVELRCDPISGHTALYWYRQSLGQGLEFLIYFQGNSAPDKSGLPSDRFSAERTGGSVSTLTIQRTQQEDSAVYLCASSFTSRGTSGNTIYFGEGSWLTVV.

V gene TRBV5-6 combines with J gene TRBJ2-1; D gene ambiguous. Germline CDR1 and CDR2: SGHDT and YYEEEE. The CDR3 has 15 amino acids. With 0 bases removed from V and 0 bases from J, the gap between germline ends came to 7 bases. DNA for the CDR3: TGTGCCAGCAGCTTGGCGTACGGCTCCTACAATGAGCAGTTCTTC. The encoded protein is CASSLAYGSYNEQFF.

This chain uses TRBV28 with TRBJ2-5; D gene ambiguous. This CDR3 contains 15 residues. The ends were cut back, 6 bases at V and 5 bases at J, with 19 bases in the middle. The germline gives CDR1 MDHEN, CDR2 SYDVKM. Written as DNA, the CDR3 is TGTGCCAGCAGCATGTTAGATCGAAGGCCTGAGACCCAGTACTTC. This encodes CASSMLDRRPETQYF.

The chain recombines TRBV5-5 with TRBJ2-7; D might be TRBD2 (6 bases). Germline V gene data show CDR1 as SGHKS and CDR2 as YYEKEE (reference sequence). This CDR3 is built from 15 residues. V lost 5 bases, J lost 1 base, and 16 bases lay in between. The CDR3 DNA follows: TGTGCCAGCAGAAACAGTCCGGGAGATTCCTACGAGCAGTACTTC. Amino acid sequence: CASRNSPGDSYEQYF.

This chain connects TRBV2 to TRBJ1-2; D gene unclear. CDR1 and CDR2 from the germline V gene are SNHLY and FYNNEI. The germline V and J ends were trimmed by 7 bases and 5 bases, with 14 bases remaining between them. CDR3 length: 13 residues. This CDR3 reads CASTRTQAYGYTF. CDR3 in DNA: TGTGCCAGCACCAGAACTCAGGCGTATGGCTACACCTTC.

The V and J genes are TRBV6-1 and TRBJ1-4, with unresolved D. Between the trimmed V and J ends, which lost 2 bases and 4 bases, there was a span of 8 bases. In germline, CDR1 is MNHNS, CDR2 SASEGT. The CDR3 is made up of 14 amino acids. For the CDR3, the DNA is TGTGCCAGCAGTGAAAGCCGGAATAATGAAAAACTGTTTTTT. Encoded protein: CASSESRNNEKLFF.

This clone showed up just once. V gene TRBV28 combines with J gene TRBJ2-2; 11 bases line up with TRBD2. The CDR3 sequence is 16 residues long. The V and J ends lost 6 bases and 3 bases, in that order; junction bases with no gene match: 6. Germline V gene data show CDR1 as MDHEN and CDR2 as SYDVKM. The CDR3 reads CASRGSGRAHTGELFF. The CDR3 nucleotides are TGTGCCAGCAGGGGTAGCGGGAGGGCCCACACCGGGGAGCTGTTTTTT.

Concerning this clone itself: In the same sample, other DNA sequences code for this CDR3. The rearrangement uses TRBV28 and TRBJ1-2, with D possibly TRBD1 on 5 matching bases. Trimming took 8 bases from V and 5 from J, leaving 12 bases between them. The CDR3 runs 12 residues. Germline values: CDR1 MDHEN, CDR2 SYDVKM. The CDR3 sequence is CASGGARYGYTF. The CDR3 DNA sequence: TGTGCCAGCGGAGGGGCGAGATATGGCTACACCTTC.

On this clone itself: Other DNA sequences in the sample encode the same CDR3. The chain is built from TRBV28 and TRBJ2-7; TRBD2 matches at 8 bases. Germline loops: CDR1 MDHEN, CDR2 SYDVKM. The CDR3 is 14 amino acids. V shed 3 bases, J shed 4 bases, and the junction held 5 bases outside the gene matches. In DNA, the CDR3 is TGTGCCAGCAGTTTGAGCGGGAGAAGGTACGAGCAGTACTTC. Translated, it gives CASSLSGRRYEQYF.

The CDR3 coding sequence is TGTGCCAGCAGCTTAGTTAGCGCCAGCTCCTACGAGCAGTACTTC. Its protein is CASSLVSASSYEQYF. The chain recombines TRBV7-2 with TRBJ2-7; weak D call: TRBD2 (5 bases). V lost 1 base and J 0 bases, leaving 10 bases between the germline ends. Germline CDR1 is SGHTA and CDR2 is FQGNSA. The CDR3 spans 15 residues.

The rearrangement links TRBV7-3 to TRBJ1-4, with no clear D. Germline V CDR1 and CDR2: SGHTA, FQGTGA. The CDR3 is 18 residues long. V lost 5 bases to trimming and J lost 8 bases, with 27 bases between them. The CDR3 DNA follows: TGTGCCAGCAGCCTACCTGACGGGCCTGGGGTATCAAACGAAAAACTGTTTTTT. Translation: CASSLPDGPGVSNEKLFF.